The sequence of this T cell receptor (beta chain) was determined in a study of T cell changes during pregnancy in multiple sclerosis. This table comes from immunoSEQ multiplex PCR, and its TCRdb copy is limited to in-frame clones, with some not included. The sample contains over 100,000 clones, approximately 90% of which appear only once. V was clipped by 4 bases and J by 6 bases; unmatched bases: 4. This CDR3 region has 13 residues. CDR1 and CDR2 (germline): MRHNA, SNTAGT. The sample was peripheral blood, taken in the third trimester of pregnancy. The chain recombines TRBV6-4 with TRBJ2-3; 7 bases align to TRBD2. This receptor was taken from a female donor with multiple sclerosis, enrolled in a pregnancy study. CDR3 sequence (DNA): TGTGCCAGCAGTGTTGCGGGAGAGGATACGCAGTATTTT. Its protein product is CASSVAGEDTQYF.